Presented here are 14 T cell receptor beta chains from one specimen sequenced in a study of high-grade serous ovarian cancer treatment subgroups. Measured with immunoSEQ multiplex PCR; TCRdb has only the in-frame clones, and not every one. The table includes roughly 10,000 clones, less than 90% detected once. Tumor samples were taken before definitive surgery or chemotherapy. The sequencing input was tumor tissue. The receptors were sampled from a human donor with high-grade serous ovarian cancer.

The chain carries TRBV11-3 and TRBJ2-1, with D possibly being TRBD1 (7 bases). This CDR3 contains 17 residues. Trimming took 5 bases from V and 7 from J, leaving 24 bases between them. CDR1 SGHNT and CDR2 YENEEA come from the germline V gene. The DNA for the CDR3 is TGTGCCAGCAGCCCAGGGTCTGGCGGAGGGGGCCCGAATGAGCAGTTCTTC. Translating gives CASSPGSGGGGPNEQFF.

CDR3 DNA sequence: TGTGCCAGCTCACCAGAGGGGGCAGGCACTGAAGCTTTCTTT. Translated: CASSPEGAGTEAFF. The chain carries TRBV18 and TRBJ1-1; TRBD1 agrees at 7 bases. Germline CDR1 reads KGHSH; CDR2 reads LQKENI. This CDR3 contains 14 residues. The junction had 4 bases not matched to a gene; V was cut back by 2 bases and J by 4 bases.

This sequence joins TRBV5-1 and TRBJ2-7; a possible D gene is TRBD2 (6 bases). V was trimmed by 0 bases and J by 2 bases, leaving 24 bases between them. Germline CDR1 SGHRS, CDR2 YFSETQ. The CDR3 runs to 19 residues. CDR3 loop: CASSLEVASDGSPTYEQYF. For the CDR3, the DNA is TGCGCCAGCAGCTTGGAGGTAGCCTCGGACGGGAGCCCTACCTACGAGCAGTACTTC. The whole variable domain, remainder taken from reference TRBV5-1 and TRBJ2-7, is KAGVTQTPRYLIKTRGQQVTLSCSPISGHRSVSWYQQTPGQGLQFLFEYFSETQRNKGNFPGRFSGRQFSNSRSEMNVSTLELGDSALYLCASSLEVASDGSPTYEQYFGPGTRLTVT.

The chain recombines TRBV2 with TRBJ2-1; 10 nucleotides align to TRBD2. CDR1 is SNHLY, CDR2 FYNNEI, per germline. The CDR3 is made up of 16 amino acids. V was clipped by 2 bases and J by 3 bases; unmatched bases: 4. For the CDR3, the DNA is TGTGCCAGCAGTGAATCTAGCGGGGGTTACTACAATGAGCAGTTCTTC. This encodes CASSESSGGYYNEQFF.

The chain couples TRBV9 to TRBJ2-5; D unresolved. The CDR3 runs to 13 residues. Germline-derived CDR1 and CDR2 are SGDLS and YYNGEE. The ends were cut back, 0 bases at V and 1 base at J, with 4 bases in the middle. CDR3 DNA: TGTGCCAGCAGCGTAGGGACCCAAGAGACCCAGTACTTC. Its protein is CASSVGTQETQYF. The variable domain in full, with the rest retrieved from reference TRBV9 and TRBJ2-5, is DSGVTQTPKHLITATGQRVTLRCSPRSGDLSVYWYQQSLDQGLQFLIQYYNGEERAKGNILERFSAQQFPDLHSELNLSSLELGDSALYFCASSVGTQETQYFGPGTRLLVL.

The J gene is TRBJ1-2, the V gene TRBV19; 9 bases agree with TRBD1. Per germline, CDR1 LNHDA and CDR2 SQIVND (reference sequence). The junction had 0 bases not matched to a gene; V was cut back by 3 bases and J by 7 bases. The CDR3 consists of 12 residues. The DNA for the CDR3 is TGTGCCAGTAGTATGGGACAGGGTGGCTACACCTTC. Its protein product is CASSMGQGGYTF.

This sequence joins TRBV12-2 and TRBJ2-1; the table assigns TRBD2, which was not confirmed against the DNA. TRBV12-2 is listed as a pseudogene. The CDR3 spans 16 residues. CDR3 nucleotides: TGTGCAAGTCGCCCCCGGGATCCCGAAGGACTCCATGAGCAGTTCTTC. Its translation: CASRPRDPEGLHEQFF.

J is TRBJ2-7 and V is TRBV30, with 8 bases lining up with TRBD1. The CDR3 sequence is 17 residues long. Losses at the gene ends were 0 bases for V and 0 bases for J; bases not matched to a gene: 10. Per germline, CDR1 GTSNPN and CDR2 SVGIG (reference sequence). DNA for the CDR3: TGTGCCTGGAGTGTAAAGTTAGGGACAGGATTCTCCTACGAGCAGTACTTC. Protein sequence: CAWSVKLGTGFSYEQYF.

The V and J genes are TRBV7-2 and TRBJ2-1, with TRBD2 identical over 9 bases. Germline loops: CDR1 SGHTA, CDR2 FQGNSA. Trimming cost V 6 bases and J 5 bases; bases outside gene matches: 8. The CDR3 totals 15 residues. The CDR3 protein is CASRGERGADNEQFF. CDR3 in DNA: TGTGCCAGCAGGGGTGAGCGGGGGGCCGACAATGAGCAGTTCTTC.

This chain joins TRBV15 and TRBJ2-3, with D perhaps TRBD2 (5 bases). Germline CDR1 is LNHNV and CDR2 is YYDKDF (reference sequence). Trimming left V 5 bases short and J 2 bases short, with 8 bases between. The CDR3 is 13 amino acids. CDR3: CATSEGYTDTQYF. In DNA form, the CDR3 reads TGTGCCACCAGCGAGGGATACACAGATACGCAGTATTTT.

This clone was detected only a few times. CDR3: CASTPDRAPYEQYF. CDR3 coding DNA: TGTGCCAGCACCCCGGACAGGGCTCCCTACGAGCAGTACTTC. This rearrangement joins TRBV7-9 to TRBJ2-7, with TRBD1 matching 8 bases. This CDR3 is built from 14 residues. Germline lookup yields CDR1 SEHNR and CDR2 FQNEAQ (reference sequence). V dropped 7 bases and J dropped 2; count of bases not matched to a gene: 7. The variable domain in full, with the rest retrieved from reference TRBV7-9 and TRBJ2-7, is DTGVSQNPRHKITKRGQNVTFRCDPISEHNRLYWYRQTLGQGPEFLTYFQNEAQLEKSRLLSDRFSAERPKGSFSTLEIQRTEQGDSAMYLCASTPDRAPYEQYFGPGTRLTVT.

The chain recombines TRBV11-2 with TRBJ2-7; a weak D match, TRBD2 (6 bases). The germline gives CDR1 SGHAT, CDR2 FQNNGV. The CDR3 is 17 amino acids. Trimming shortened V by 7 bases and J by 5 bases, and 27 bases separated the two germline ends. This CDR3 is CASTPPGGGGVFDEQYF. The DNA of the CDR3 is TGTGCCAGCACCCCCCCCGGGGGAGGAGGAGTATTTGACGAGCAGTACTTC.

The chain is built from TRBV19 and TRBJ2-5, with 8 nucleotides matching TRBD2. J lost 6 bases, V lost 3 bases, and 6 bases had no gene match. This CDR3 region has 14 residues. Germline V gene data show CDR1 as LNHDA and CDR2 as SQIVND (reference sequence). As DNA, the CDR3 is TGTGCCAGTAGTATCACACTAGCGGCAAAGACCCAGTACTTC. This codes for CASSITLAAKTQYF. The full variable domain, its missing parts supplied by reference TRBV19 and TRBJ2-5, is DGGITQSPKYLFRKEGQNVTLSCEQNLNHDAMYWYRQDPGQGLRLIYYSQIVNDFQKGDIAEGYSVSREKKESFPLTVTSAQKNPTAFYLCASSITLAAKTQYFGPGTRLLVL.

The rearrangement joins TRBV4-3 to TRBJ1-2; TRBD1 is a possible D gene (5 bases). The CDR3 loop spans 16 amino acids. V was pared by 1 base and J by 8 bases, with 20 bases between. The germline V gene has CDR1 LGHNA and CDR2 YSLEER. Here the CDR3 reads CASSQGAGKSFGGYTF. As DNA, the CDR3 is TGCGCCAGCAGCCAAGGGGCAGGGAAATCTTTCGGGGGCTACACCTTC.